This entry describes one T cell receptor (beta chain). Its antigen is undetermined. The source of the sample is a study of shared clonotypes between healthy human individuals. The study's findings and limits: Sorted-subset samples were not fully sequenced, rarefaction indicated.

Terminally differentiated effector memory CD45RA+ cells were excluded by CCR7 positive selection of CD45RO-negative cells. Germline assignment: CDR1 MDHEN and CDR2 SYDVKM. The ends were cut back, 6 bases at V and 4 bases at J, with 12 bases in the middle. The CDR3 consists of 13 residues. The data were produced by immunoSEQ multiplex PCR, yet TCRdb's version contains in-frame clones alone and is incomplete. The sample shows approximately 2,000,000 clones, 80% to 95% of them seen only once. This chain links TRBV28 with TRBJ1-2; weak D call: TRBD1 (6 bases). The clonotype was recovered from a man aged 18 to 35 in good health. Some clones in this sample may be carry-over from other donors' samples. Sequenced sample: naive CD8+ T cells from PBMCs. The CDR3 region has the DNA TGTGCCAGCAGGGCGACAGGACCCTATGGCTACACCTTC. Translation gives CASRATGPYGYTF.